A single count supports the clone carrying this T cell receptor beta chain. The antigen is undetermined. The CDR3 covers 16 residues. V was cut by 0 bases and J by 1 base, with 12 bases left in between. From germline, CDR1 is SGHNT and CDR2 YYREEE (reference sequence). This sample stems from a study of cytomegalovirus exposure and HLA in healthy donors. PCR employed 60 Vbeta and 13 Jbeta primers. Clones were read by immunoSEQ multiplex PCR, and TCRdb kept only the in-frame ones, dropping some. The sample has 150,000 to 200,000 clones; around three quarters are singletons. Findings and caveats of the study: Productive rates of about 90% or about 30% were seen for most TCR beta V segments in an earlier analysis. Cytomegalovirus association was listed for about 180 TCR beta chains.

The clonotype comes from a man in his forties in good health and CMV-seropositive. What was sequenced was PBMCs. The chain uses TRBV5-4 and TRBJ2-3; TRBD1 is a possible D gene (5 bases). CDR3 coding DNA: TGTGCCAGCAGCTTGGGGGGCCCAATAGGCACAGATACGCAGTATTTT. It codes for CASSLGGPIGTDTQYF.